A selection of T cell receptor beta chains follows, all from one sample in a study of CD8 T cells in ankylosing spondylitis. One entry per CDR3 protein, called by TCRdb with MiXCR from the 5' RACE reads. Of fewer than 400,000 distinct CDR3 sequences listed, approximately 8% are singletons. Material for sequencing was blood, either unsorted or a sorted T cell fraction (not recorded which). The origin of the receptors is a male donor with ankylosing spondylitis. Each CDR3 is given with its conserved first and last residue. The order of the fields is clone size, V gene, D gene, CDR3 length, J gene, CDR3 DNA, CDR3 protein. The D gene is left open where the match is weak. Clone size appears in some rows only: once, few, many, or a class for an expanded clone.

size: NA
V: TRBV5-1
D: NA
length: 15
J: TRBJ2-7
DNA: TGCGCCAGCGCCACAGGTCCAGCGGAAAGCTACGAGCAGTACTTC
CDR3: CASATGPAESYEQYF

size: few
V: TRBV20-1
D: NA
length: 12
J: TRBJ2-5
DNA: TGCAGTGCTACTTGGGAGTCAGAGACCCAGTACTTC
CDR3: CSATWESETQYF

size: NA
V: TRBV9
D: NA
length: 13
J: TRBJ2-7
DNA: TGTGCCAGCAGCGGGTTCAGGACCTACGAGCAGTACTTC
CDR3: CASSGFRTYEQYF

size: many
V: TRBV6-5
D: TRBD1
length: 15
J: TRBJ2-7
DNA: TGTGCCAGCAGTTACTCACAGGGGGGTCATTTTGAGCAGTACTTC
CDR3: CASSYSQGGHFEQYF

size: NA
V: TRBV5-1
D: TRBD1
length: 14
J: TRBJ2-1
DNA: TGCGCCAGCAGCTTGGCCACAGGGGTAAATGAGCAGTTCTTC
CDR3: CASSLATGVNEQFF

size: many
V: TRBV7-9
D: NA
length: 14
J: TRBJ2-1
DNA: TGTGCCAGCAGCTTGGTCTTCTCCTACAATGAGCAGTTCTTC
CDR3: CASSLVFSYNEQFF

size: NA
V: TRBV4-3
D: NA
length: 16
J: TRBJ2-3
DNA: TGCGCCAGCAGCCAAGATTGGCGCGGGAGCACAGATACGCAGTATTTT
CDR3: CASSQDWRGSTDTQYF

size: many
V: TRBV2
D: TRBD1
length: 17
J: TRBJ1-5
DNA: TGTGCCAGCAAAGTCGAGAGGACAGGCTTGGGCGATCAGCCCCAGCATTTT
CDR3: CASKVERTGLGDQPQHF

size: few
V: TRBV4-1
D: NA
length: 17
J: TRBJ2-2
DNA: TGCGCCAGCAGCCAGGAGGGGGCCAGGCTGAACACCGGGGAGCTGTTTTTT
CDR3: CASSQEGARLNTGELFF

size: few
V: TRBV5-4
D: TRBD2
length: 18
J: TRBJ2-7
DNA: TGTGCCAGCAGCTTGGCCCCGATGACTAGCGGGAGCTCCTACGAGCAGTACTTC
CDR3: CASSLAPMTSGSSYEQYF

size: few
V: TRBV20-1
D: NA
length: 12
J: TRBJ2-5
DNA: TGCAGTGCATCCTTTCGGGAAGAGACCCAGTACTTC
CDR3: CSASFREETQYF

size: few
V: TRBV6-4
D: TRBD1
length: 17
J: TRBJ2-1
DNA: TGTGCCAGCAGTGATTCAACCGGACAGGGGTTCTACAATGAGCAGTTCTTC
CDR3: CASSDSTGQGFYNEQFF

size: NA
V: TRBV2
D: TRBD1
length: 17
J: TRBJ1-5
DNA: TGTGCCAGCAGTGAAGGGCAGGGGGCACTTGGCAATCAGCCCCAGCATTTT
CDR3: CASSEGQGALGNQPQHF

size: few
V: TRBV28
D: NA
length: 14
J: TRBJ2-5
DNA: TGTGCCAGCAGTTTTCTTAGGGGAGGTGAGACCCAGTACTTC
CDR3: CASSFLRGGETQYF

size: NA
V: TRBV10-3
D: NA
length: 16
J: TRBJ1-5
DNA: TGTGCCATCAGTGAGACCCGGACGGATAGCAATCAGCCCCAGCATTTT
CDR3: CAISETRTDSNQPQHF

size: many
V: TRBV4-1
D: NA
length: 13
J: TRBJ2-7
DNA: TGCGCCAGCAGCCAAGTAAATGGATACGAGCAGTACTTC
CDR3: CASSQVNGYEQYF

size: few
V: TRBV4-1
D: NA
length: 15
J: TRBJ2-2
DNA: TGCGCCAGCAGCCAAGACCTTGGTGGACTCGGGGAGCTGTTTTTT
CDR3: CASSQDLGGLGELFF

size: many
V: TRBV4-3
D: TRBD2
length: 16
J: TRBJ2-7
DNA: TGCGCCAGCAGCCAAGGCGCGTGGCGGGAGGACGGCGAGCAGTACTTC
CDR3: CASSQGAWREDGEQYF

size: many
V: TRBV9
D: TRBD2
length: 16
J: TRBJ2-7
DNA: TGTGCCAGCAGCGTAGGACTAGCGGGAGCGCCGTACGAGCAGTACTTC
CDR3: CASSVGLAGAPYEQYF

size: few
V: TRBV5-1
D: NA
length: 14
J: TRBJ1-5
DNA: TGCGCCAGCAGCTTCGGGGATCGCAATCAGCCCCAGCATTTT
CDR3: CASSFGDRNQPQHF

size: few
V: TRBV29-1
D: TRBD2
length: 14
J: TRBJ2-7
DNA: TGCAGCGTTATAATTAGCGGGAGCTCCTACGAGCAGTACTTC
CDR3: CSVIISGSSYEQYF

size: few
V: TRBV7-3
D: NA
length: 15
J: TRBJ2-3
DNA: TGTGCCAGCAGCTTCTCGGGAGTGGCGGCAGATACGCAGTATTTT
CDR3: CASSFSGVAADTQYF

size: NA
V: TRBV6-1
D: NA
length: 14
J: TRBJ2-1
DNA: TGTGCCAGCATACAGGATACTCTAGGCGATGAGCAGTTCTTC
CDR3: CASIQDTLGDEQFF

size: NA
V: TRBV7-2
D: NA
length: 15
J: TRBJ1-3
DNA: TGTGCCAGCAGCTTAGGGGGGGGCGCTGGAAACACCATATATTTT
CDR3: CASSLGGGAGNTIYF

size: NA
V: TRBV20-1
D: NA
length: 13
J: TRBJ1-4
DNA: TGCAGTGCTAATACAGGGATCGATGAAAAACTGTTTTTT
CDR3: CSANTGIDEKLFF

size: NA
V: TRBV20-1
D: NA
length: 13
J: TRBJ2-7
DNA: TGCAGTGCTAGTTCCGCGGGACCGAACGAGCAGTACTTC
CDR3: CSASSAGPNEQYF

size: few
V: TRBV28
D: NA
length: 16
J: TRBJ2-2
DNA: TGTGCCAGCAGCCCTACAGGGAAGTGGGACACCGGGGAGCTGTTTTTT
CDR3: CASSPTGKWDTGELFF

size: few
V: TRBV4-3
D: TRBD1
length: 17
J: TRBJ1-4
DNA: TGCGCCAGCAGCCCCCGGGACAGCCTTGCAACTAATGAAAAACTGTTTTTT
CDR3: CASSPRDSLATNEKLFF

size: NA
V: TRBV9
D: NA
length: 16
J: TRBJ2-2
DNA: TGTGCCAGCAGCGTAGATGCAGCGCCGAACACCGGGGAGCTGTTTTTT
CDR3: CASSVDAAPNTGELFF

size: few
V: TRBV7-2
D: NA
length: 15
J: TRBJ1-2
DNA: TGTGCCAGCAGCCCCGGGGACGCGATGGTGGGTGGCTACACCTTC
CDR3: CASSPGDAMVGGYTF

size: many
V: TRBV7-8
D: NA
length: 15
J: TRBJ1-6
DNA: TGTGCCAGCAGCTGGGGGGACGGCCGGGGTTCACCCCTCCACTTT
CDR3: CASSWGDGRGSPLHF

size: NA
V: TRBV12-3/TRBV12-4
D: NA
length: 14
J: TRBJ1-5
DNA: TGTGCCAGCAGCCGAGGACAGCTCGATCAGCCCCAGCATTTT
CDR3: CASSRGQLDQPQHF

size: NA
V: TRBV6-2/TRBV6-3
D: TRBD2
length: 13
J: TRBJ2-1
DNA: TGTGCCAGCCCGGGACTAGCAATCCATGAGCAGTTCTTC
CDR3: CASPGLAIHEQFF

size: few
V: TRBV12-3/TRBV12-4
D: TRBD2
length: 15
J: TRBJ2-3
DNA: TGTGCCAGCAGACGTGGACTAGCGGGAGGTTATACGCAGTATTTT
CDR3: CASRRGLAGGYTQYF

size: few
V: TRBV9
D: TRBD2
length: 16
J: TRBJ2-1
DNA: TGTGCCAGCAGCTCGGGCACGGGACTAGCGTACAATGAGCAGTTCTTC
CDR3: CASSSGTGLAYNEQFF

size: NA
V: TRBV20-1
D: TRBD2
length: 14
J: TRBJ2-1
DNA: TGCAGTGCCAAAGGGACTAGCGGGAGCAATGAGCAGTTCTTC
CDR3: CSAKGTSGSNEQFF

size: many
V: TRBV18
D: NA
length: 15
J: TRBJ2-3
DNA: TGTGCCAGCTCACCCGGACTTCCAAGCACAGATACGCAGTATTTT
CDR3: CASSPGLPSTDTQYF

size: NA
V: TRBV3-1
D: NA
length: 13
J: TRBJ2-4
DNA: TGTGCCAGCAGCCAAGATGAGAAGGACATTCAGTACTTC
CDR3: CASSQDEKDIQYF

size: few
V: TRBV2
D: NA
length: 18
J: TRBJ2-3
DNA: TGTGCCAGCAGTAACCCACCTTTCGCGCCTGCTAGCACAGATACGCAGTATTTT
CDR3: CASSNPPFAPASTDTQYF

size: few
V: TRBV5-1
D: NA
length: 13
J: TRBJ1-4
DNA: TGCGCCAGCAGCTTGGGAGTCGGTGAAAAACTGTTTTTT
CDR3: CASSLGVGEKLFF

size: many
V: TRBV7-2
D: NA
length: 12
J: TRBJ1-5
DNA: TGTGCCAGCAGCCGTTCCGATCAGCCCCAGCATTTT
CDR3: CASSRSDQPQHF

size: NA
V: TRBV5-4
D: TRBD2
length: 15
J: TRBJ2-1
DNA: TGTGCCAGCAGCGACGGACTAGCGGCATACAATGAGCAGTTCTTC
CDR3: CASSDGLAAYNEQFF

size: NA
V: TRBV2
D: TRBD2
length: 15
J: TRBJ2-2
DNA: TGTGCCAGCACTTGGACTAGCGGGAGCGCCGGGGAGCTGTTTTTT
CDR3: CASTWTSGSAGELFF

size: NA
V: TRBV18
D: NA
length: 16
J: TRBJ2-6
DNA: TGTGCCAGCTCACCATTGGCACTCTCTGGGGCCAACGTCCTGACTTTC
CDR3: CASSPLALSGANVLTF

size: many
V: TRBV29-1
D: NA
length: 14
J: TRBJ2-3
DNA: TGCAGCGCCCCAATTTCGGGAAGCACAGATACGCAGTATTTT
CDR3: CSAPISGSTDTQYF

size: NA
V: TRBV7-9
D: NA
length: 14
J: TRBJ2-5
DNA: TGTGCCAGCAGCAAAAGGTCCGGGTTGGAGACCCAGTACTTC
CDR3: CASSKRSGLETQYF